This note documents a single T cell receptor (beta chain) sequence. Its antigen is not identified. Investigators reverse transcribed all isolated RNA, so they sequenced expressed TCRB transcripts. Profiled with immunoSEQ multiplex PCR; TCRdb holds only in-frame clones, not every one. The sample includes 200,000 to 300,000 clones, about a tenth of them seen just once. The data belong to a study of beta chain features in type 1 diabetes. Notes on the study in general: TCRB CDR3 length was moderately but significantly reduced in all four CD4+ subsets of Type 1 diabetes patients.

The origin of this receptor is a man younger than 40 with type 1 diabetes. The specimen sequenced was naive CD4+ T cells from blood.

The DNA of the CDR3 is TGTGCCAGCAGTGAGACAGGGACCCAAAACATTCAGTACTTC. Translation: CASSETGTQNIQYF. This chain links TRBV2 with TRBJ2-4; TRBD1 matches at 7 bases. Germline assignment: CDR1 SNHLY and CDR2 FYNNEI. This CDR3 has 14 amino acids. The trim removed 3 bases at V and 5 bases at J, leaving 4 bases unmatched.